Below, 3 T cell receptor beta chains from the same sample are listed, as sequenced in a study of CD8+CD57+ T cells in acquired aplastic anemia. Genomic DNA, serving as template, underwent TCR beta VDJ and CDR3 profiling. TCRdb reprocessed the reads via MiXCR and lists one record per CDR3 protein. The sample has some 68,000 distinct CDR3 sequences, approximately 51% seen once. The specimen was sorted CD4+, CD8+, or CD8+CD57+ T cells (not recorded which) from PBMCs. The receptors originated from a human donor in good health, serving as a control.

In regard to this clonotype: It may be a read error: a sequence one base away is much more abundant. V usage is TRBV11-2 and J usage is TRBJ2-7, with D uncertain. This CDR3 has 13 amino acids. Between the trimmed V and J ends, which lost 0 bases and 2 bases, there was a span of 5 bases. CDR1 SGHAT and CDR2 FQNNGV come from the germline V gene. In DNA, the CDR3 is TGTGCCAGCAGCTTAGAGTACACCTACGAGCAGTACTTC. It yields the protein CASSLEYTYEQYF.

In this sample, this clonotype turned up many times. The DNA of the CDR3 is TGTGCCAGCAGCTTCACAGAGACAGGGTCTGGCACAGATACGCAGTATTTT. It yields the protein CASSFTETGSGTDTQYF. This chain connects TRBV7-9 to TRBJ2-3; 7 nucleotides agree with TRBD1. CDR1 and CDR2 from the germline V gene are SEHNR and FQNEAQ (reference sequence). J lost 1 base, V lost 3 bases, and 10 bases had no gene match. The CDR3 is 17 amino acids.

This clonotype was seen only once. At one of its ends the junction is not consistent with the germline gene, which may arise from a read error. DNA for the CDR3: TGTGCCAGTAGTATAGGCCCCAAAGAGACCCAGTATTTC. It specifies CASSIGPKETQYF. The rearrangement links TRBV19 to TRBJ2-5; D not resolved. The germline gives CDR1 LNHDA, CDR2 SQIVND (reference sequence). The CDR3 totals 13 residues.